Below are 4 T cell receptor beta chains sequenced from a single sample in a study of liver allograft versus peripheral blood T cells. In the study overall: Recipients' peripheral blood supplied the T cell receptor repertoires against which those in transplanted livers were compared.

TCRdb redid the calling of the reads with MiXCR, one entry per CDR3 protein. The sample holds over 3,500 distinct CDR3 sequences, about 22% seen once. Receptors originate from a human patient who had a liver transplant. These T cells may partly come from the graft donor.

Written as DNA, the CDR3 is TGTGCCAGCAGCAATGAGCAGTTCTTC. This gives the protein CASSNEQFF. The V call is TRBV2, the J call TRBJ2-1; D gene ambiguous. Germline CDR1 SNHLY, CDR2 FYNNEI. The CDR3 has 9 amino acids. Trimming removed 6 bases at V and 6 bases at J, with 0 bases between.

Within the sample, this clonotype is medium-sized. The chain has TRBV20-1 and TRBJ2-1, with TRBD2 as a possible D gene (6 bases). Looked up from germline, CDR1 is DFQATT and CDR2 is SNEGSKA (reference sequence). V shed 4 bases and J shed 0 bases, with 10 bases lying between them. The CDR3 is made up of 14 amino acids. The CDR3 nucleotides read TGCAGTGCTACACGGGAGAACTCCTACAATGAGCAGTTCTTC. Translated, it gives CSATRENSYNEQFF.

This clonotype is medium-sized (0.01 to 0.1%) within its sample. Here the CDR3 DNA reads TGTGCCAGCAGTTACCCTAGAGAGGGGGACAGCTCCTACGAGCAGTACTTC. Translated, it gives CASSYPREGDSSYEQYF. The chain combines TRBV6-5 with TRBJ2-7; 7 bases map to TRBD1. CDR1 and CDR2 from the germline V gene are MNHEY and SVGAGI. The trim removed 2 bases at V and 0 bases at J, leaving 10 bases unmatched. The CDR3 length is 17 residues.

This clonotype is medium-sized within its sample. V and J are TRBV6-2 or TRBV6-3 and TRBJ1-4, with TRBD1 matching 12 bases. The CDR3 runs 18 residues. The J segment lost 3 bases and the V segment lost 6 bases, leaving 11 bases of the junction unmatched. CDR1 and CDR2 (germline): MNHEY, SVGEGT. The CDR3 nucleotides read TGTGCCAGCAGGTTCCACCGGGACAGGGGGCGACCTAATGAAAAACTGTTTTTT. Protein sequence: CASRFHRDRGRPNEKLFF.